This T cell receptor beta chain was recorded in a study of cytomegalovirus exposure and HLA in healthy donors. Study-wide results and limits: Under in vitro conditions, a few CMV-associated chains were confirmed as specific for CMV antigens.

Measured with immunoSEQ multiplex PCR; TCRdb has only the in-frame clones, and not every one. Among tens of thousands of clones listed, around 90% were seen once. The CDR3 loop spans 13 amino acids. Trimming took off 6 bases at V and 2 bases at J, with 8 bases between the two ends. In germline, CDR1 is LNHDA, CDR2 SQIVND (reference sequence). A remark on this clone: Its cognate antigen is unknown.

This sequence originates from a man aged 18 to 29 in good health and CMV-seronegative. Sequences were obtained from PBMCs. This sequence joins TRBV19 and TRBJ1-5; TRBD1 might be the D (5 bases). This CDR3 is CASRGAGNQPQHF. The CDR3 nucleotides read TGTGCCAGTAGAGGGGCAGGCAATCAGCCCCAGCATTTT.